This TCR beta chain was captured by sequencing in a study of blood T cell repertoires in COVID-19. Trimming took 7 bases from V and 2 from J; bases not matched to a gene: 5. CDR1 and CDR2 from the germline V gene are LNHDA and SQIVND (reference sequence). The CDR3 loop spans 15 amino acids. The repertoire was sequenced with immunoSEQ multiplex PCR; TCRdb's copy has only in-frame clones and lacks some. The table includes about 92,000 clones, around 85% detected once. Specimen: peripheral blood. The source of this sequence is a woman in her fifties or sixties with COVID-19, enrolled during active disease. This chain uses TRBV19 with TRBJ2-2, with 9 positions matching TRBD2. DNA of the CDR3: TGTGCCAGTACAAGCGGGGGGCTTAACACCGGGGAGCTGTTTTTT. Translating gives CASTSGGLNTGELFF.